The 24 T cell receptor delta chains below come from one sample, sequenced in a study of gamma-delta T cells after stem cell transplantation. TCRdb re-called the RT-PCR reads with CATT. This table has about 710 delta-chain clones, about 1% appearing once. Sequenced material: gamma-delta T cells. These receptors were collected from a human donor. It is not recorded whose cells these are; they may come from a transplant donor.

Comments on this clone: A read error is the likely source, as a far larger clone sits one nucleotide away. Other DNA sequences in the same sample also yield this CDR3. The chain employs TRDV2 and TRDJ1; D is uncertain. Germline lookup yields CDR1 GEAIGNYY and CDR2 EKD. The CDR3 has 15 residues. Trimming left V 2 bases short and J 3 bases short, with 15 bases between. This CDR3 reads CACDILGGPADKLIF. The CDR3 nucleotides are TGTGCCTGTGACATATTGGGAGGTCCGGCCGATAAACTCATCTTT.

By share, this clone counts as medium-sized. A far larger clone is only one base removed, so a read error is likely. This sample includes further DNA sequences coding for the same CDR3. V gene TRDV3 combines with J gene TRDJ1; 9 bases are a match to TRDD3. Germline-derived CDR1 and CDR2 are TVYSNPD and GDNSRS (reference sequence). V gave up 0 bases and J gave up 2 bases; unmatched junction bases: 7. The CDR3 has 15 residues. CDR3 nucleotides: TGTGCCTTTAGCCCTACTGGGGGACTTACCGATAAACTCATCTTT. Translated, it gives CAFSPTGGLTDKLIF.

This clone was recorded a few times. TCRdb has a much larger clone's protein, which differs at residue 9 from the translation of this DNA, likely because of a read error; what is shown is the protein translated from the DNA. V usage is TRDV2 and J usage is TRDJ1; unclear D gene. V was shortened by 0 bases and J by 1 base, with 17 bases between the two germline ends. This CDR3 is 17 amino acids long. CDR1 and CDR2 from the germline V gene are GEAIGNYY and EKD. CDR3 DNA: TGTGCCTGTGACACCGTCGTTAGGAGATCCAGCACCGATAAACTCATCTTT. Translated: CACDTVVRRSSTDKLIF.

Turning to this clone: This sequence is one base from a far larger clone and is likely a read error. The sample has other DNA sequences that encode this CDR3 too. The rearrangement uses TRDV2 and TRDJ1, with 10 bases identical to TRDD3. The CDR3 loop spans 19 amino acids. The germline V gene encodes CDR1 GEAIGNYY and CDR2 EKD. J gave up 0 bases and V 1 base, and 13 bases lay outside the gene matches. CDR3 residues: CACDTLSGGYAGYTDKLIF. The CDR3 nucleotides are TGTGCCTGTGACACGTTGTCCGGGGGATACGCGGGGTACACCGATAAACTCATCTTT.

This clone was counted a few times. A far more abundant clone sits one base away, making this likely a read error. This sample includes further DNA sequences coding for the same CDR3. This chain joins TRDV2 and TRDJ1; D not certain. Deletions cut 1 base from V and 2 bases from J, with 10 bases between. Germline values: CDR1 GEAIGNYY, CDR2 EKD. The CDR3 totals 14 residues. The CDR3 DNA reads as TGTGCCTGTGACACGCTCCGGACAACCGATAAACTCATCTTT. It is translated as CACDTLRTTDKLIF.

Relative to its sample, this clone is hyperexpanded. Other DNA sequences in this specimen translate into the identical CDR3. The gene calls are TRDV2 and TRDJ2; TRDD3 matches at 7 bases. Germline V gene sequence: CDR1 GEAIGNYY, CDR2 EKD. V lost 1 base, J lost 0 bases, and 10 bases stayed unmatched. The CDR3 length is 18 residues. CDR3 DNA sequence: TGTGCCTGTGACACTCTGGGGGCCACCCCCTCTTTGACAGCACAACTCTTCTTT. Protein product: CACDTLGATPSLTAQLFF.

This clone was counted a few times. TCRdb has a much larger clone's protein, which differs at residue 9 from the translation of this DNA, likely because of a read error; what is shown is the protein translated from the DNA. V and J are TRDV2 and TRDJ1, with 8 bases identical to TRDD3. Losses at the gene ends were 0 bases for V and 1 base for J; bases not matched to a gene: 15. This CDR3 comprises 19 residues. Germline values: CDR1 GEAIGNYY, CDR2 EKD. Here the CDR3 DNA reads TGTGCCTGTGACACCTTACTGGGGGGTACGCCTACGGGCACCGATAAACTCATCTTT. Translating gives CACDTLLGGTPTGTDKLIF.

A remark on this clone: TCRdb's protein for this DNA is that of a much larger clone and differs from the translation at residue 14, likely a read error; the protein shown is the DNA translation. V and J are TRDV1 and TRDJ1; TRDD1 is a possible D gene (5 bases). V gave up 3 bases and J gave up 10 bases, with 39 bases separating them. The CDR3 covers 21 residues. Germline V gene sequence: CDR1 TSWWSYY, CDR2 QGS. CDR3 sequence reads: CALGDPIVIGFRMRTRSRLIF. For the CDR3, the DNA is TGTGCTCTTGGGGATCCCATAGTAATTGGTTTCCGCATGCGGACCCGATCTCGACTCATCTTT.

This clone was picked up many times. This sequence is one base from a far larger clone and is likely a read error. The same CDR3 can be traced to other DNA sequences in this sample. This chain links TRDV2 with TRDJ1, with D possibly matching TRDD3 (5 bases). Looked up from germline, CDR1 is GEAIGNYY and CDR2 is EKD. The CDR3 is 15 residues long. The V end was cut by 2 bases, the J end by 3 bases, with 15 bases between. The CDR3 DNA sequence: TGTGCCTGTGACAGTCTGGGAGATAGATCCGATAAACTCATCTTT. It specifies CACDSLGDRSDKLIF.

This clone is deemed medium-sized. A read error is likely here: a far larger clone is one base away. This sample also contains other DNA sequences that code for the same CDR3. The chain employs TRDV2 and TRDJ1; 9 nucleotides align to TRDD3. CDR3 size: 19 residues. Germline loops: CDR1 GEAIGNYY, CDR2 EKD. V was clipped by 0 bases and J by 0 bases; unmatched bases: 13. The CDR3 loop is CACDTVSLGDREDTDKLIF. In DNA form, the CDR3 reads TGTGCCTGTGACACCGTTAGTCTGGGGGATCGGGAGGACACCGATAAACTCATCTTT.

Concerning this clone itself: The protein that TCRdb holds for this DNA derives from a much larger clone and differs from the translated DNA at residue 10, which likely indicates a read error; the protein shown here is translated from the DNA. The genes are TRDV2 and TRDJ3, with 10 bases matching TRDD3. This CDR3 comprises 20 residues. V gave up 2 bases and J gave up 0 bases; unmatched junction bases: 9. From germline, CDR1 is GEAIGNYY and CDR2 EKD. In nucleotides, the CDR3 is TGTGCCTGTGACATCGTACTGGGGGATCCCTACTCCTGGGACACCCGACAGATGTTTTTC. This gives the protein CACDIVLGDPYSWDTRQMFF.

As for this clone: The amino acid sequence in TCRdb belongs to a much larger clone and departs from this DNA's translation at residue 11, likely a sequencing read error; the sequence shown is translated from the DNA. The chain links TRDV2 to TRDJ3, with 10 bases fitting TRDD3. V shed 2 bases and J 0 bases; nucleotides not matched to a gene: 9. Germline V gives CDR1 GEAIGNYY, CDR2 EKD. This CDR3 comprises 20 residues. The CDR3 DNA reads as TGTGCCTGTGACATCGTACTGGGGGATTCCTGCTCCTGGGACACCCGACAGATGTTTTTC. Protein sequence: CACDIVLGDSCSWDTRQMFF.

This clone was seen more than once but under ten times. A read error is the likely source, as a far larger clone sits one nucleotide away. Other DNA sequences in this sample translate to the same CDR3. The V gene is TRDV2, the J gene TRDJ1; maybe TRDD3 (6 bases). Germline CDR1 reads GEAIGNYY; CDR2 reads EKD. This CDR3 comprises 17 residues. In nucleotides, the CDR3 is TGTGCCTGTGACACCGTCGTTAGGGGATCCAGCACCGATAAACTCATCTTC. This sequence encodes CACDTVVRGSSTDKLIF.

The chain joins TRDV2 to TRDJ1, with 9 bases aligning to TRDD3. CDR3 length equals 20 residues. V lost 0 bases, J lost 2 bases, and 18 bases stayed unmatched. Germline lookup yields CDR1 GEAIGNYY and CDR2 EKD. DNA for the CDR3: TGTGCCTGTGACACCTTGCCTACCCCACCTACTGGGGGACTTACCGATAAACTCATCTTT. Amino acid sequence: CACDTLPTPPTGGLTDKLIF.

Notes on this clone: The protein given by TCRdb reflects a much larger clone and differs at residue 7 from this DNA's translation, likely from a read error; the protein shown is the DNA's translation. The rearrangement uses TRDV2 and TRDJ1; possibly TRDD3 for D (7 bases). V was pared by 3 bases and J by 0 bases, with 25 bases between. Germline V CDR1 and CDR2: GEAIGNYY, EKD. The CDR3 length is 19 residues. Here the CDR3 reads CACDPLPGGSYPYTDKLIF. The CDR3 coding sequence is TGTGCCTGTGACCCCTTACCGGGGGGATCCTACCCGTACACCGATAAACTCATCTTT.

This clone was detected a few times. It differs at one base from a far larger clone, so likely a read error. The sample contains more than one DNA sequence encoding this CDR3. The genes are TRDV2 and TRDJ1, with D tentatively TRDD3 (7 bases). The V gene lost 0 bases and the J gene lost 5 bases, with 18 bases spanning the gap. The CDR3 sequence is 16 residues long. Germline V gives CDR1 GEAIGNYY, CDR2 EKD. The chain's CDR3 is CACDTVGGRPTDKLIF. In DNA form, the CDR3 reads TGTGCCTGTGACACCGTTGGGGGACGTCCTACTGATAAACTCATCTTT.

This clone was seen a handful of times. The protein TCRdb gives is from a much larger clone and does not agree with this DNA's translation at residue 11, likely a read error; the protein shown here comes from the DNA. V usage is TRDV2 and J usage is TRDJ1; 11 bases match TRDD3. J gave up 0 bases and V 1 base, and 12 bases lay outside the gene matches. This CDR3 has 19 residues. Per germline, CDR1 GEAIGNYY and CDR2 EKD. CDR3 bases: TGTGCCTGTGACACGTTGTCTGGGGGATACACGGGGTACACCGATAAACTCATCTTT. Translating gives CACDTLSGGYTGYTDKLIF.

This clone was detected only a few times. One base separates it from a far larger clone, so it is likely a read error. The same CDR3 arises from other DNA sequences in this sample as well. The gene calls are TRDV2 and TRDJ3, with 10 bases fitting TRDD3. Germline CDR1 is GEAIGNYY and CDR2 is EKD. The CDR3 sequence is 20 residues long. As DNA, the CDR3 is TGTGCCTGTGACATCGTACTGGGGGATTCCTACTCCTGGGACACCCGACAGATGTTCTTC. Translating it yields CACDIVLGDSYSWDTRQMFF.

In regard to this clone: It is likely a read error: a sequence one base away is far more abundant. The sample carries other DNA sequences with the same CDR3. CDR3 sequence reads: CACDLLGDTADKLIF. The CDR3 DNA follows: TGTGCCTGTGATTTACTGGGGGATACGGCCGATAAGCTCATCTTT. The rearrangement uses TRDV2 and TRDJ1; 13 bases agree with TRDD3. This CDR3 contains 15 residues. Germline CDR1 and CDR2: GEAIGNYY and EKD.

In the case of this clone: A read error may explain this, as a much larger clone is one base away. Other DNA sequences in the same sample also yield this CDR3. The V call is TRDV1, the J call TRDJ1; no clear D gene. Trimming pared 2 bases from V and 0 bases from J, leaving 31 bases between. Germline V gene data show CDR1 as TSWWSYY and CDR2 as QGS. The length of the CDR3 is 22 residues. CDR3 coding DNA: TGTGCTCTTGGGGAATCTTTATTAAGGGCCATAAACCCTCCCTCGTACACCGATAAACTCATCTTT. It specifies CALGESLLRAINPPSYTDKLIF.

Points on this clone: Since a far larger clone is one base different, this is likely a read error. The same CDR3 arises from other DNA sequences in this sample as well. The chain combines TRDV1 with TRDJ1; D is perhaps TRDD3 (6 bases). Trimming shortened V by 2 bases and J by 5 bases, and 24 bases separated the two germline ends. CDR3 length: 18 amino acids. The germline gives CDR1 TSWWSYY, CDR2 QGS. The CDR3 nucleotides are TGTGCTCTTGGGGAAATGTCGCCTTGGGGGCCTGGGACTGATAAACTCATCTTT. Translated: CALGEMSPWGPGTDKLIF.

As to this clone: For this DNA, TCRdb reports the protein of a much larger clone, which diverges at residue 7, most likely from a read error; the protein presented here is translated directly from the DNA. The CDR3: CACDTLPGDTPTGTDKLIF. CDR3 in DNA: TGTGCCTGTGACACCTTACCGGGGGATACGCCTACGGGCACCGATAAACTCATCTTT. The chain employs TRDV2 and TRDJ1; 10 bases agree with TRDD3. Looked up from germline, CDR1 is GEAIGNYY and CDR2 is EKD. There are 19 residues in the CDR3. V shed 0 bases and J 1 base; nucleotides not matched to a gene: 13.

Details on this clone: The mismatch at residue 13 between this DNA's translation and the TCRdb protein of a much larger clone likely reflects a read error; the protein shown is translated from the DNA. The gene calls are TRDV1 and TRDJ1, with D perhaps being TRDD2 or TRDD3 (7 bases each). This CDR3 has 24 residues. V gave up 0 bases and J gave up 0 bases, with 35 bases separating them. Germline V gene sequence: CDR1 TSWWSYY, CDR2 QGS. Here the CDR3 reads CALGELPPFLWGTPNYPYTDKLIF. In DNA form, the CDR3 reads TGTGCTCTTGGGGAACTGCCCCCCTTCCTTTGGGGGACACCGAACTACCCTTACACCGATAAACTCATCTTT.

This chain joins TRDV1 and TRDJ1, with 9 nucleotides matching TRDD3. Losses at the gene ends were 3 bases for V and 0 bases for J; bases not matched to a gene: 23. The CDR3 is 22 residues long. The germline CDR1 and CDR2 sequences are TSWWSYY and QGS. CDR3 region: CALGDLHTGYWGTDPYTDKLIF. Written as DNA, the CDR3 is TGTGCTCTTGGGGACCTCCATACGGGGTACTGGGGGACCGACCCGTACACCGATAAACTCATCTTT.